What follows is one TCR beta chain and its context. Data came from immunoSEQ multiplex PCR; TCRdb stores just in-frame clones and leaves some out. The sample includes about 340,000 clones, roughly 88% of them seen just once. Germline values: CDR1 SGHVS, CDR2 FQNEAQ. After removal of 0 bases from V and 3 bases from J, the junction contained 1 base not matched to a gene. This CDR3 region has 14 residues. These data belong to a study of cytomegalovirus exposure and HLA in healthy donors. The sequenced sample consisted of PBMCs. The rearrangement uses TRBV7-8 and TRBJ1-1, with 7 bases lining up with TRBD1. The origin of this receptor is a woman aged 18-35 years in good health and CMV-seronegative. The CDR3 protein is CASSLARGDTEAFF. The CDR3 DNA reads TGTGCCAGCAGCTTAGCCAGGGGGGACACTGAAGCTTTCTTT.